The 10 T cell receptor beta chains below come from one sample, sequenced in a study of technical replicates of blood from several donors. This table comes from immunoSEQ multiplex PCR, and its TCRdb copy is limited to in-frame clones, with some not included. Of over 50,000 clones in the sample, about 94% were seen once. The specimen sequenced was PBMCs. Receptors were obtained from a human donor in good health. Some clones in this sample may be carry-over from other donors' samples.

The chain employs TRBV4-2 and TRBJ2-7; 9 bases match TRBD1. J was trimmed by 4 bases and V by 0 bases; bases with no gene match: 13. From germline, CDR1 is LGHNA and CDR2 YNFKEQ. This CDR3 comprises 18 residues. As DNA, the CDR3 is TGTGCCAGCAGCCAAGAGATCGGACAGGGGTTAGGAGTTTACGAGCAGTACTTC. Protein sequence: CASSQEIGQGLGVYEQYF.

V gene TRBV9 combines with J gene TRBJ1-1, with D possibly being TRBD1 (5 bases). This CDR3 spans 14 amino acids. Trimming pared 0 bases from V and 0 bases from J, leaving 6 bases between. The germline V gene encodes CDR1 SGDLS and CDR2 YYNGEE. DNA of the CDR3: TGTGCCAGCAGCGTAGAAGGGGTGAACACTGAAGCTTTCTTT. This gives the protein CASSVEGVNTEAFF.

This CDR3 reads CASSSPGQRAGNTIYF. CDR3 coding DNA: TGTGCCAGCAGTTCACCGGGACAAAGGGCTGGAAACACCATATATTTT. The genes are TRBV6-5 and TRBJ1-3, with a tentative D call TRBD1 (6 bases). Germline CDR1 reads MNHEY; CDR2 reads SVGAGI. This CDR3 has 16 residues. Trimming removed 4 bases from V and 2 bases from J, with 15 bases in between.

The chain is built from TRBV10-1 and TRBJ2-1; TRBD2 aligns across 10 bases. Germline V gene lookup returns CDR1 WNHNN and CDR2 SYGVQD (reference sequence). V trimming: 4 bases; J trimming: 0 bases; junction bases outside the gene matches: 9. CDR3 size: 18 residues. CDR3 in amino acids: CASSGLAGAVSSYNEQFF. In nucleotides, the CDR3 is TGCGCCAGCAGTGGACTAGCGGGCGCCGTTAGCTCCTACAATGAGCAGTTCTTC.

The rearrangement joins TRBV7-6 to TRBJ1-1; D is undetermined. The V end was cut by 1 base, the J end by 2 bases, with 8 bases between. CDR3 length: 14 residues. Germline CDR1 reads SGHVS; CDR2 reads FNYEAQ. This CDR3 reads CASSLGRVNTEAFF. The DNA of the CDR3 is TGTGCCAGCAGCTTAGGCCGGGTAAACACTGAAGCTTTCTTT.

This rearrangement joins TRBV4-3 to TRBJ1-2, with D hard to call. The CDR3 runs to 14 residues. With 4 bases removed from V and 2 bases from J, the gap between germline ends came to 11 bases. The V gene's germline CDR1 is LGHNA and CDR2 YSLEER. The CDR3 region has the DNA TGCGCCAGCAGCCCGCTTGGCGGGAACTATGGCTACACCTTC. Translating it yields CASSPLGGNYGYTF.

V gene TRBV6-6 combines with J gene TRBJ2-7; D is possibly TRBD1 (6 bases). The CDR3 runs to 13 residues. Per germline, CDR1 MNHNY and CDR2 SVGAGI (reference sequence). The V end was cut by 5 bases, the J end by 5 bases, with 13 bases between. The CDR3 protein is CASSPPAGDEQYF. The CDR3 coding sequence is TGTGCCAGCAGTCCCCCGGCAGGGGACGAGCAGTACTTC.

This clone has ten or more counts. This sequence joins TRBV21-1 and TRBJ1-2. TRBV21-1 is a recognized pseudogene. The CDR3 totals 13 residues. DNA of the CDR3: TGTGCCAGCAGCAAAGGCGCCAACTATGGCTACACCTTC. Protein product: CASSKGANYGYTF.

V usage is TRBV14 and J usage is TRBJ2-5, with D perhaps TRBD1 (5 bases). Between the trimmed V and J ends, which lost 4 bases and 3 bases, there was a span of 15 bases. The CDR3 is 15 amino acids. Germline-derived CDR1 and CDR2 are SGHDN and FVKESK. The CDR3 DNA reads as TGTGCCAGCAGCCGGAATTTAGGGGCTAAAGAGACCCAGTACTTC. Translated, it gives CASSRNLGAKETQYF.

The V gene is TRBV1, the J gene TRBJ2-7; the tabulated D call, TRBD2, remains unverified against the DNA. TRBV1 is shown as a pseudogene. This CDR3 has 17 residues. The DNA for the CDR3 is TGCACCAGCAGCCAAGAGAAGACTAGCGGGAACTTTTACGAGCAGTACTTC. Translated: CTSSQEKTSGNFYEQYF.